Listed here are 24 T cell receptor beta chains from one sample, sequenced in a study of cytomegalovirus exposure and HLA in healthy donors. The PCR ran on 60 Vbeta and 13 Jbeta primers. The data were produced by immunoSEQ multiplex PCR, yet TCRdb's version contains in-frame clones alone and is incomplete. The sample lists approximately 300,000 clones, about four fifths occurring once. Sequencing was done on a sample of PBMCs. These receptors came from a girl aged 2 to 10 in good health and CMV-seronegative.

This clone showed up just once. V gene TRBV29-1 combines with J gene TRBJ2-1, with D possibly TRBD1 on 6 matching bases. The CDR3 has 14 residues. With 2 bases removed from V and 2 bases from J, the gap between germline ends came to 10 bases. The germline V gene encodes CDR1 SQVTM and CDR2 ANQGSEA. For the CDR3, the DNA is TGCAGCGTTGAATTCCGGACAGCCTACAATGAGCAGTTCTTC. The encoded protein is CSVEFRTAYNEQFF.

Concerning this clone: Other nucleotide sequences in the sample specify the same CDR3. The chain links TRBV5-1 to TRBJ2-5, with a tentative D call TRBD1 (6 bases). CDR1 SGHRS and CDR2 YFSETQ come from the germline V gene. The ends were cut back, 1 base at V and 4 bases at J, with 8 bases in the middle. The CDR3 consists of 13 residues. The CDR3 loop is CASSLRGGETQYF. The DNA of the CDR3 is TGCGCCAGCAGCTTGAGAGGGGGAGAGACCCAGTACTTC.

The V gene is TRBV7-2, the J gene TRBJ1-3; D is unresolved. Germline CDR1 SGHTA, CDR2 FQGNSA. The V gene lost 3 bases and the J gene lost 0 bases, with 9 bases spanning the gap. This CDR3 is built from 15 residues. Written as DNA, the CDR3 is TGTGCCAGCAGCTTGTCGGTTATCTCTGGAAACACCATATATTTT. Protein: CASSLSVISGNTIYF.

The table lists this clone with a count of one. V gene TRBV2 combines with J gene TRBJ1-3; 10 bases are shared with TRBD1. V gave up 6 bases and J gave up 4 bases; unmatched junction bases: 6. Germline V lookup: CDR1 SNHLY, CDR2 FYNNEI. The CDR3 is 15 amino acids. CDR3 amino acids: CASRPGTGVGNTIYF. The CDR3 bases are TGTGCCAGCAGACCCGGGACAGGGGTCGGAAACACCATATATTTT.

The V call is TRBV10-3, the J call TRBJ2-1; 9 nucleotides agree with TRBD1. With V trimmed by 4 bases and J by 10 bases, 14 bases remained unmatched. Germline loops: CDR1 ENHRY, CDR2 SYGVKD. This CDR3 is 16 amino acids long. The CDR3 region has the DNA TGTGCCATCAGTGGCGAGGGGGACAGGGAGGTAGTGGAGCAGTTCTTC. It encodes CAISGEGDREVVEQFF.

This sequence joins TRBV2 and TRBJ2-6, with 7 bases matching TRBD2. CDR1 and CDR2 from the germline V gene are SNHLY and FYNNEI. The CDR3 sequence is 14 residues long. V lost 8 bases and J lost 4; bases outside the gene matches: 5. CDR3 protein: CASGRGDGANVLTF. In DNA, the CDR3 is TGTGCCAGCGGCCGGGGGGACGGGGCCAACGTCCTGACTTTC.

This rearrangement joins TRBV14 to TRBJ1-2, with 7 bases fitting TRBD1. The CDR3 covers 14 residues. CDR1 is SGHDN, CDR2 FVKESK, per germline. The J segment lost 4 bases and the V segment lost 3 bases, leaving 5 bases of the junction unmatched. In DNA form, the CDR3 reads TGTGCCAGCAGCCACACCGGGACAGCCTATGGCTACACCTTC. Its protein is CASSHTGTAYGYTF.

V gene TRBV10-1 combines with J gene TRBJ2-2, with D possibly matching TRBD2 (5 bases). The CDR3 length is 13 residues. The germline gives CDR1 WNHNN, CDR2 SYGVQD (reference sequence). The V end lost 8 bases, the J end lost 6 bases, and 13 bases lay between the germline ends. Here the CDR3 DNA reads TGCGCCAGCCCAAGGGAGTCCCCCGGGGAGCTGTTTTTT. As protein: CASPRESPGELFF.

The chain is built from TRBV6-6 and TRBJ1-6; 7 positions match TRBD1. CDR1 and CDR2 from the germline V gene are MNHNY and SVGAGI (reference sequence). Trimming cost V 5 bases and J 5 bases; bases outside gene matches: 3. The CDR3 is 14 residues long. The CDR3 DNA reads as TGTGCCAGCAGTCAAGACAGGGATAATTCACCCCTCCACTTT. Protein product: CASSQDRDNSPLHF.

V and J are TRBV5-1 and TRBJ2-5; D not certain. This CDR3 is built from 12 residues. V was pared by 5 bases and J by 5 bases, with 10 bases between. Germline values: CDR1 SGHRS, CDR2 YFSETQ. The CDR3 DNA is TGCGCCAGCAGTGAGCCTTTGGAGACCCAGTACTTC. This encodes CASSEPLETQYF.

V and J are TRBV28 and TRBJ1-1; the D is unclear. V dropped 7 bases and J dropped 7 bases, with 10 bases sitting between them. This CDR3 comprises 11 residues. Germline CDR1 and CDR2: MDHEN and SYDVKM. CDR3 protein: CASKVAVEAFF. The CDR3 DNA follows: TGTGCCAGCAAGGTCGCGGTTGAAGCTTTCTTT.

This clone has a handful of counts. At one boundary the junction diverges from the germline segment, which might be a read error. This chain uses TRBV19 with TRBJ1-1; D uncertain. The CDR3 loop spans 14 amino acids. CDR1 LNHDA and CDR2 SQIVND come from the germline V gene (reference sequence). DNA of the CDR3: TGTGCCAGTAGTGTAGAGACACCCACACCGGAAGCTTTCTTT. This translates into CASSVETPTPEAFF.

The V gene is TRBV7-9, the J gene TRBJ1-1, with D hard to call. CDR1 and CDR2 (germline): SEHNR, FQNEAQ (reference sequence). This CDR3 is 19 amino acids long. With 1 base removed from V and 0 bases from J, the gap between germline ends came to 21 bases. The CDR3, as DNA: TGTGCCAGCAGCTTAGTAGGTTTTCGGGGTACCACGATGAACACTGAAGCTTTCTTT. Its protein is CASSLVGFRGTTMNTEAFF.

V gene TRBV27 combines with J gene TRBJ2-3; the match to TRBD2 covers 10 bases. Germline trimming cut 6 bases from V and 2 bases from J; bases unmatched to any gene: 17. CDR1 and CDR2 from the germline V gene are MNHEY and SMNVEV (reference sequence). The CDR3 is made up of 19 amino acids. The CDR3 DNA reads as TGTGCCAGCAGCCGCAGCGGGGGGGCTTGGCTTGGCTCCACAGATACGCAGTATTTT. Its translation is CASSRSGGAWLGSTDTQYF.

The chain has TRBV6-1 and TRBJ2-7, with 9 bases aligning to TRBD2. The CDR3 has 14 amino acids. With 8 bases clipped from V and 6 bases from J, the junction kept 11 bases outside the gene matches. Germline values: CDR1 MNHNS, CDR2 SASEGT. CDR3 coding DNA: TGTGCCAGCGACACTGGGCGGGGGGGCGGCGAGCAGTACTTC. Encoded protein: CASDTGRGGGEQYF.

The genes are TRBV6-1 and TRBJ2-1; 7 nucleotides agree with TRBD1. The germline CDR1 and CDR2 sequences are MNHNS and SASEGT. V trimming: 8 bases; J trimming: 5 bases; junction bases outside the gene matches: 3. This CDR3 is 12 amino acids long. The CDR3 protein is CASYTGDNEQFF. CDR3 nucleotides: TGTGCCAGCTATACAGGGGACAATGAGCAGTTCTTC.

The gene calls are TRBV28 and TRBJ1-1; 7 bases fit TRBD1. Germline assignment: CDR1 MDHEN and CDR2 SYDVKM. The V gene end was trimmed by 8 bases and the J gene end by 0 bases; junction bases not matched to a gene: 9. The CDR3 has 15 amino acids. The DNA for the CDR3 is TGTGCCAGCCAACCAGGGGGAACCCTGAACACTGAAGCTTTCTTT. Translating gives CASQPGGTLNTEAFF.

The genes are TRBV2 and TRBJ1-4; TRBD1 is a possible D gene (6 bases). V was clipped by 7 bases and J by 7 bases, with 19 bases between them. The CDR3 runs to 15 residues. Germline values: CDR1 SNHLY, CDR2 FYNNEI. The CDR3 bases are TGTGCCAGCACTGTACCATTGGACAGCTTTGAAAAACTGTTTTTT. It encodes CASTVPLDSFEKLFF.

The rearrangement joins TRBV6-1 to TRBJ2-7; D remains unclear. The CDR3 loop spans 11 amino acids. CDR1 is MNHNS and CDR2 is SASEGT in the germline V gene. V gave up 7 bases and J gave up 2 bases, with 6 bases separating them. In DNA form, the CDR3 reads TGTGCCAGCATCGACACCTACGAGCAGTACTTC. Encoded protein: CASIDTYEQYF.

This clone was recorded only once. The chain links TRBV29-1 to TRBJ2-3, with 9 positions matching TRBD2. The J segment lost 0 bases and the V segment lost 2 bases, leaving 3 bases of the junction unmatched. This CDR3 is 15 amino acids long. Germline V gene lookup returns CDR1 SQVTM and CDR2 ANQGSEA. CDR3 DNA: TGCAGCGTTGAACTAGCGGGGTGGAGCACAGATACGCAGTATTTT. Translation: CSVELAGWSTDTQYF.

This clone was seen more than once but under ten times. CDR3 protein: CARPHMAAERYGYTF. CDR3 nucleotide sequence: TGTGCCAGACCCCACATGGCGGCGGAAAGATATGGCTACACCTTC. The J gene is TRBJ1-2, the V gene TRBV6-5; no clear D gene. V was shortened by 9 bases and J by 5 bases, with 22 bases between the two germline ends. CDR1 and CDR2 from the germline V gene are MNHEY and SVGAGI. The CDR3 loop spans 15 amino acids.

V is TRBV2 and J is TRBJ2-7, with TRBD2 matching over 9 bases. This CDR3 region has 14 residues. V lost 5 bases, J lost 2 bases, and 4 bases stayed unmatched. CDR1 and CDR2 from the germline V gene are SNHLY and FYNNEI. CDR3 sequence: CASSPGLAPYEQYF. In DNA form, the CDR3 reads TGTGCCAGCAGTCCCGGACTAGCGCCCTACGAGCAGTACTTC.

This chain uses TRBV25-1 with TRBJ2-7, with 7 bases lining up with TRBD2. Trimming took 7 bases from V and 6 from J; bases not matched to a gene: 6. Per the germline V gene, CDR1 is MGHDK and CDR2 is SYGVNS. CDR3 length: 12 residues. CDR3 residues: CASTWGGSEQYF. As DNA, the CDR3 is TGTGCCAGCACCTGGGGGGGGTCCGAGCAGTACTTC.

The chain is built from TRBV7-9 and TRBJ1-4; D is perhaps TRBD1 (5 bases). The CDR3 extends over 15 amino acids. CDR1 and CDR2 (germline): SEHNR, FQNEAQ (reference sequence). V dropped 0 bases and J dropped 3 bases, with 8 bases sitting between them. The CDR3 loop is CASSLAGVANEKLFF. DNA of the CDR3: TGTGCCAGCAGCTTAGCAGGGGTAGCTAATGAAAAACTGTTTTTT.